A single sample is the source of the 21 T cell receptor beta chains below, sequenced in a study of T cell responses to AZD1222 COVID-19 vaccine (dated by TCRdb to the early 2020s). The library relied on the immunoSEQ multiplex PCR assay. This is the immuneACCESS table as TCRdb keeps it, with only in-frame sequences that have V and J called. A part of the clones is gone; compared with another copy, unresolved V genes explain less than half, and the rest is unexplained. Counted in this sample were roughly 200,000 clones; roughly nine tenths of them appeared once. Together, the top ten hold 1.5% to 2% of the sample. Sample time point, as interpreted from the label and publication: about 28 days (+/-7) after the second vaccine dose. This material consisted of peripheral blood, taken 28 days after the second AZD1222 dose. The receptors here all came from an adult who received the AZD1222 COVID-19 vaccine.

The V gene is TRBV30, the J gene TRBJ2-5, with 7 bases aligning to TRBD1. Germline CDR1 is GTSNPN and CDR2 is SVGIG (reference sequence). V was clipped by 0 bases and J by 4 bases; unmatched bases: 8. The CDR3 spans 15 residues. Written as DNA, the CDR3 is TGTGCCTGGAGTGTATTCCAGGGGGTAGGAGAGACCCAGTACTTC. This translates into CAWSVFQGVGETQYF.

The rearrangement uses TRBV7-2 and TRBJ2-7; 8 positions agree with TRBD1. The V gene's germline CDR1 is SGHTA and CDR2 FQGNSA. The CDR3 loop spans 15 amino acids. V trimming: 5 bases; J trimming: 5 bases; junction bases outside the gene matches: 11. CDR3 sequence: CASSPRTGTGHEQYF. Written as DNA, the CDR3 is TGTGCCAGCAGCCCCCGAACCGGGACAGGTCACGAGCAGTACTTC.

J is TRBJ2-7 and V is TRBV2; 13 nucleotides line up with TRBD2. J lost 3 bases, V lost 6 bases, and 5 bases had no gene match. CDR1 is SNHLY, CDR2 FYNNEI, per germline. CDR3 length: 15 residues. CDR3 nucleotides: TGTGCCAGCAGAGAGGGACTAGCGGGGAACTACGAGCAGTACTTC. Its translation is CASREGLAGNYEQYF. The full variable domain, its missing parts supplied by reference TRBV2 and TRBJ2-7, is EPEVTQTPSHQVTQMGQEVILRCVPISNHLYFYWYRQILGQKVEFLVSFYNNEISEKSEIFDDQFSVERPDGSNFTLKIRSTKLEDSAMYFCASREGLAGNYEQYFGPGTRLTVT.

The chain has TRBV18 and TRBJ2-7, with 7 positions matching TRBD1. The CDR3 is 14 amino acids. Germline V gene sequence: CDR1 KGHSH, CDR2 LQKENI. With V trimmed by 3 bases and J by 6 bases, 8 bases remained unmatched. The CDR3: CASSPSTGFGEQYF. The CDR3 coding sequence is TGTGCCAGCTCACCCTCGACAGGGTTCGGCGAGCAGTACTTC. Filled out from reference TRBV18 and TRBJ2-7, the complete variable domain reads NAGVMQNPRHLVRRRGQEARLRCSPMKGHSHVYWYRQLPEEGLKFMVYLQKENIIDESGMPKERFSAEFPKEGPSILRIQQVVRGDSAAYFCASSPSTGFGEQYFGPGTRLTVT.

The chain combines TRBV2 with TRBJ1-5, with TRBD1 matching over 9 bases. With 5 bases clipped from V and 3 bases from J, the junction kept 8 bases outside the gene matches. Germline V gene sequence: CDR1 SNHLY, CDR2 FYNNEI. The CDR3 totals 16 residues. The CDR3, as DNA: TGTGCCAGCAGTAAACAGGGGGCCCTCCTCAATCAGCCCCAGCATTTT. It specifies CASSKQGALLNQPQHF.

The chain has TRBV5-1 and TRBJ2-1; 8 bases are shared with TRBD1. The germline V gene encodes CDR1 SGHRS and CDR2 YFSETQ. J lost 4 bases, V lost 5 bases, and 2 bases had no gene match. The CDR3 extends over 13 amino acids. The CDR3 sequence is CASRGDRYNEQFF. The CDR3 region has the DNA TGCGCCAGCAGAGGGGACAGGTACAATGAGCAGTTCTTC. The whole variable domain, filled in from reference TRBV5-1 and TRBJ2-1, reads KAGVTQTPRYLIKTRGQQVTLSCSPISGHRSVSWYQQTPGQGLQFLFEYFSETQRNKGNFPGRFSGRQFSNSRSEMNVSTLELGDSALYLCASRGDRYNEQFFGPGTRLTVL.

V and J are TRBV10-1 and TRBJ1-6; D is unclear. The germline V gene has CDR1 WNHNN and CDR2 SYGVQD (reference sequence). Trimming stripped 1 base from V and 9 bases from J, with 7 bases between. This CDR3 is 13 amino acids long. The CDR3 sequence: CASSEYRGSPLHF. CDR3 coding DNA: TGCGCCAGCAGTGAGTACAGAGGTTCACCCCTCCACTTT.

For the CDR3, the DNA is TGCGCCAGCCGGCCTCGGACAGGAGGCGGAAACACCATATATTTT. The encoded protein is CASRPRTGGGNTIYF. The V gene is TRBV5-1, the J gene TRBJ1-3; 7 bases map to TRBD1. CDR1 is SGHRS and CDR2 is YFSETQ in the germline V gene. V shed 7 bases, J shed 4 bases, and the junction held 11 bases outside the gene matches. The CDR3 covers 15 residues.

The chain recombines TRBV10-2 with TRBJ2-7, with D perhaps TRBD1 (5 bases). This CDR3 comprises 12 residues. From germline, CDR1 is WSHSY and CDR2 SAAADI. V lost 4 bases to trimming and J lost 5 bases, with 9 bases between them. Here the CDR3 reads CASSAAGNEQYF. CDR3 DNA: TGCGCCAGCAGTGCGGCAGGGAACGAGCAGTACTTC.

This chain uses TRBV10-1 with TRBJ1-1; maybe TRBD1 (5 bases). The CDR3 has 15 amino acids. Trimming stripped 3 bases from V and 2 bases from J, with 13 bases between. The germline V gene encodes CDR1 WNHNN and CDR2 SYGVQD (reference sequence). CDR3 protein: CASSDRGTPNTEAFF. Written as DNA, the CDR3 is TGCGCCAGCAGTGACCGGGGGACCCCTAACACTGAAGCTTTCTTT.

The chain carries TRBV7-6 and TRBJ1-2, with D uncertain. The CDR3 covers 15 residues. With 5 bases removed from V and 6 bases from J, the gap between germline ends came to 19 bases. Germline CDR1 is SGHVS and CDR2 is FNYEAQ. CDR3 in amino acids: CASSRNVLLGDGYTF. CDR3 coding DNA: TGTGCCAGCAGCCGAAACGTCTTACTCGGGGATGGCTACACCTTC.

The chain recombines TRBV6-5 with TRBJ2-5; 7 bases fit TRBD2. The CDR3 has 14 residues. CDR1 and CDR2 from the germline V gene are MNHEY and SVGAGI. J lost 5 bases, V lost 6 bases, and 9 bases had no gene match. The CDR3 coding sequence is TGTGCCAGCAGCCCCCGCGGGGGATGGGAGACCCAGTACTTC. Translating gives CASSPRGGWETQYF.

The V call is TRBV6-5, the J call TRBJ2-2, with D tentatively TRBD2 (5 bases). Germline assignment: CDR1 MNHEY and CDR2 SVGAGI. This CDR3 is built from 14 residues. The V and J ends lost 2 bases and 7 bases respectively, with 11 bases between them. The CDR3 here is CASSYVSGIGELFF. The CDR3 coding sequence is TGTGCCAGCAGTTACGTATCCGGGATCGGGGAGCTGTTTTTT.

This clone has just one count. This chain uses TRBV2 with TRBJ1-6; the D is unclear. Germline V lookup: CDR1 SNHLY, CDR2 FYNNEI. This CDR3 has 13 amino acids. The V end was cut by 5 bases, the J end by 2 bases, with 4 bases between. The CDR3 loop reads CASSLTYNSPLHF. CDR3 in DNA: TGTGCCAGCAGTCTGACCTATAATTCACCCCTCCACTTT.

The J gene is TRBJ1-5, the V gene TRBV6-5; 8 nucleotides agree with TRBD1. V gave up 10 bases and J gave up 4 bases; unmatched junction bases: 9. The CDR3 contains 14 residues. The germline CDR1 and CDR2 sequences are MNHEY and SVGAGI. CDR3 nucleotide sequence: TGTGCCACCTGGACAGGGAGAGGTAATCAGCCCCAGCATTTT. Translation: CATWTGRGNQPQHF.

The chain carries TRBV2 and TRBJ2-3; no clear D gene. The CDR3 contains 14 residues. CDR1 and CDR2 (germline): SNHLY, FYNNEI. V lost 3 bases to trimming and J lost 8 bases, with 15 bases between them. CDR3: CASSDGRLRGTQYF. The CDR3 region has the DNA TGTGCCAGCAGTGACGGCAGGCTTCGAGGTACGCAGTATTTT.

The V and J genes are TRBV3-1 (or the pseudogene TRBV3-2) and TRBJ2-1; the match to TRBD2 covers 11 bases. CDR1 is LGHDT and CDR2 is YNNKEL in the germline V gene (reference sequence). Germline trimming cut 2 bases from V and 3 bases from J; bases unmatched to any gene: 12. The CDR3 contains 19 residues. The CDR3 reads CASSQKRTTGTSGYNEQFF. As DNA, the CDR3 is TGTGCCAGCAGCCAAAAGCGGACTACCGGGACTAGCGGCTACAATGAGCAGTTCTTC.

This chain connects TRBV5-1 to TRBJ1-1; no clear D. Trimming removed 4 bases from V and 3 bases from J, with 10 bases in between. CDR3 size: 13 residues. CDR1 and CDR2 (germline): SGHRS, YFSETQ. The CDR3 region has the DNA TGCGCCAGCAGCCTTCTGACATACACTGAAGCTTTCTTT. This sequence encodes CASSLLTYTEAFF.

V usage is TRBV4-1 and J usage is TRBJ1-1, with no clear D. Trimming stripped 0 bases from V and 6 bases from J, with 14 bases between. The CDR3 spans 15 residues. CDR1 is MGHRA, CDR2 YSYEKL, per germline. The CDR3 is CASSQDGRGGSEAFF. For the CDR3, the DNA is TGCGCCAGCAGCCAAGATGGACGGGGAGGCTCTGAAGCTTTCTTT.

This chain connects TRBV7-2 to TRBJ2-5; D possibly uses TRBD1 or TRBD2 (5 bases each). The CDR3 extends over 14 amino acids. Trimming shortened V by 1 base and J by 1 base, and 7 bases separated the two germline ends. CDR1 is SGHTA, CDR2 FQGNSA, per germline. The CDR3 is CASSLGGIQETQYF. In DNA, the CDR3 is TGTGCCAGCAGCTTAGGGGGGATCCAAGAGACCCAGTACTTC.

The chain has TRBV5-1 and TRBJ1-1; perhaps TRBD1 as D (5 bases). CDR1 SGHRS and CDR2 YFSETQ come from the germline V gene. V shed 5 bases and J shed 3 bases, with 14 bases lying between them. This CDR3 contains 14 residues. The DNA for the CDR3 is TGCGCCAGCAGGATAGTCGAAGGGGACACTGAAGCTTTCTTT. It codes for CASRIVEGDTEAFF.